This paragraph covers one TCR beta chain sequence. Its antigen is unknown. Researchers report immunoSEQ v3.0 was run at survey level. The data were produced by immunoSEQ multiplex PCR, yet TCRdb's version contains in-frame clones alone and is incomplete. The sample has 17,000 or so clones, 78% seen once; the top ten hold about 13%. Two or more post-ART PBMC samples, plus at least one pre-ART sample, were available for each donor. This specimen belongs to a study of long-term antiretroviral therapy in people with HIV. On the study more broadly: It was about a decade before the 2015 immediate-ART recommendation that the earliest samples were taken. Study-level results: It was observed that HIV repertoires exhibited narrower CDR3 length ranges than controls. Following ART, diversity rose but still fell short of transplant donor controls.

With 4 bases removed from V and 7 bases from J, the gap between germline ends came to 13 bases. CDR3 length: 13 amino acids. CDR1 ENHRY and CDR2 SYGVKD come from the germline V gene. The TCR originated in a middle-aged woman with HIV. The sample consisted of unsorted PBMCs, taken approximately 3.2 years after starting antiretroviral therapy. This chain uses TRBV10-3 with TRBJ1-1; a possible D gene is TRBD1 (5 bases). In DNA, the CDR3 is TGTGCCATCAGTGTCGGGACGGACCATGAAGCTTTCTTT. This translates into CAISVGTDHEAFF.